Listed below are T cell receptor beta chains from one sample, sequenced in a study of long-term antiretroviral therapy in people with HIV. Here immunoSEQ multiplex PCR was the method, and the copy in TCRdb shows in-frame clones only, minus some. This sample carries under 20,000 clones, roughly 80% of them seen once, and the ten largest clones take about 10%. This material consisted of unsorted PBMCs, taken 0.2 years after starting antiretroviral therapy. Source of these receptors: a middle-aged woman with HIV. Each CDR3 is given with its conserved first and last residue. The order of the fields is CDR3 DNA, CDR3 protein, clone size, V gene, D gene, J gene. D genes are given only for firm matches. For some rows the clone size is stated as once, few or many, or as a class when expanded; others skip it.

CDR3nt: TGTGCCAGCAGTTTAGACAGGAACAATGAAAAACTGTTTTTT
CDR3aa: CASSLDRNNEKLFF
abundance: few
v_gene: TRBV27
d_gene: -
j_gene: TRBJ1-4

CDR3nt: TGTGCCAGCAGCCTACCCGGCCGCGAGCAGTACTTC
CDR3aa: CASSLPGREQYF
abundance: few
v_gene: TRBV11-2
d_gene: -
j_gene: TRBJ2-7

CDR3nt: TGTGCCAGCAGTTCATCGACATACAATGAGCAGTTCTTC
CDR3aa: CASSSSTYNEQFF
abundance: -
v_gene: TRBV7-2
d_gene: -
j_gene: TRBJ2-1

CDR3nt: TGTGCCAGCAGCGTAGGGACTAGCGGGAGCTCCTACAATGAGCAGTTCTTC
CDR3aa: CASSVGTSGSSYNEQFF
abundance: -
v_gene: TRBV9
d_gene: TRBD2
j_gene: TRBJ2-1

CDR3nt: TGTGCCTGGAGGGTCCCGGGACTCTATGGCTACACCTTC
CDR3aa: CAWRVPGLYGYTF
abundance: -
v_gene: TRBV30
d_gene: -
j_gene: TRBJ1-2

CDR3nt: TGTGCCAGTAGCAACGGAGCCTACGAGCAGTACTTC
CDR3aa: CASSNGAYEQYF
abundance: -
v_gene: TRBV19
d_gene: -
j_gene: TRBJ2-7

CDR3nt: TGTGCCAGCAGCCAACTGGGGGGAACAAACGTCCTGACTTTC
CDR3aa: CASSQLGGTNVLTF
abundance: -
v_gene: TRBV6-6
d_gene: -
j_gene: TRBJ2-6

CDR3nt: TGTGCCAGCAGTCTAGCGGGAGTTGAGACAGATACGCAGTATTTT
CDR3aa: CASSLAGVETDTQYF
abundance: -
v_gene: TRBV6-5
d_gene: TRBD2
j_gene: TRBJ2-3

CDR3nt: TGTGCCAGCAGCCAAGGAGTGACAGCCAGTTGGGTCGGAAATGAAAGGCTGTTTTTT
CDR3aa: CASSQGVTASWVGNERLFF
abundance: once
v_gene: TRBV11-3
d_gene: -
j_gene: TRBJ1-4

CDR3nt: TGTGCCAGCAGTCAGGGGCTAGCGGGAGGAGGAGACACGCAGTATTTT
CDR3aa: CASSQGLAGGGDTQYF
abundance: -
v_gene: TRBV25-1
d_gene: TRBD2
j_gene: TRBJ2-3

CDR3nt: TGTGCCAGCAGCTGGGTCGGGACTAGCTTTGCAGATACGCAGTATTTT
CDR3aa: CASSWVGTSFADTQYF
abundance: few
v_gene: TRBV9
d_gene: TRBD2
j_gene: TRBJ2-3

CDR3nt: TGTGCCAGCAGTGAATCCGGGGTTGGCACAGATACGCAGTATTTT
CDR3aa: CASSESGVGTDTQYF
abundance: -
v_gene: TRBV2
d_gene: -
j_gene: TRBJ2-3

CDR3nt: TGTGCCAGCAGTTACAGGTTGGGCCCCGGGGATGAAAAACTGTTTTTT
CDR3aa: CASSYRLGPGDEKLFF
abundance: -
v_gene: TRBV6-5
d_gene: -
j_gene: TRBJ1-4

CDR3nt: TGTGCCAGCAGCCAAAACCCGGGACGCCGCTCTGGAAACACCATATATTTT
CDR3aa: CASSQNPGRRSGNTIYF
abundance: -
v_gene: TRBV14
d_gene: -
j_gene: TRBJ1-3

CDR3nt: TGTGCCAGCAGACGATTAACAGGCGATTATATTGGAAACACCATATATTTT
CDR3aa: CASRRLTGDYIGNTIYF
abundance: -
v_gene: TRBV7-8
d_gene: -
j_gene: TRBJ1-3

CDR3nt: TGTGCCAGTAGTACGACAGGAATCAACTACGAGCAGTACTTC
CDR3aa: CASSTTGINYEQYF
abundance: few
v_gene: TRBV19
d_gene: -
j_gene: TRBJ2-7

CDR3nt: TGTGCCAGCAGCTCGGGACAGCCAAATCAGCCCCAGCATTTT
CDR3aa: CASSSGQPNQPQHF
abundance: -
v_gene: TRBV7-9
d_gene: TRBD1
j_gene: TRBJ1-5

CDR3nt: TGCGCCAGCAGTTCCACCGGGACAGGGCCCTATAGCAATCAGCCCCAGCATTTT
CDR3aa: CASSSTGTGPYSNQPQHF
abundance: few
v_gene: TRBV10-1
d_gene: TRBD1
j_gene: TRBJ1-5

CDR3nt: TGTGCCTGGAGTGACGAATCCCGGGACCACACCTTC
CDR3aa: CAWSDESRDHTF
abundance: -
v_gene: TRBV30
d_gene: -
j_gene: TRBJ1-2

CDR3nt: TGTGCCTGGAAGGTTAGCACAGATACGCAGTATTTT
CDR3aa: CAWKVSTDTQYF
abundance: once
v_gene: TRBV30
d_gene: -
j_gene: TRBJ2-3

CDR3nt: TGCGCCAGCAGCTTGAAAATAGCGGGAGGGCCTGGGGCAGATACGCAGTATTTT
CDR3aa: CASSLKIAGGPGADTQYF
abundance: -
v_gene: TRBV5-1
d_gene: TRBD2
j_gene: TRBJ2-3

CDR3nt: TGCAGCGTGCCCCTCGAGGTATCCGGTGAGCAGTTCTTC
CDR3aa: CSVPLEVSGEQFF
abundance: -
v_gene: TRBV29-1
d_gene: -
j_gene: TRBJ2-1

CDR3nt: TGTGCCATCAGTGAGTTGTGGGGGATGAACACCGGGGAGCTGTTTTTT
CDR3aa: CAISELWGMNTGELFF
abundance: -
v_gene: TRBV10-3
d_gene: -
j_gene: TRBJ2-2

CDR3nt: TGTGCCAGCAGCTTAGGGGGGGGCGTGTACACTGAAGCTTTCTTT
CDR3aa: CASSLGGGVYTEAFF
abundance: -
v_gene: TRBV7-2
d_gene: -
j_gene: TRBJ1-1

CDR3nt: TGTGCCAGCAGCGTAGGCGGGGTCAGCGAGCAGTACTTC
CDR3aa: CASSVGGVSEQYF
abundance: once
v_gene: TRBV9
d_gene: -
j_gene: TRBJ2-7

CDR3nt: TGTGCCAGCAGCCCCGGGACTAGCGGGGAGTATGAGCAGTTCTTC
CDR3aa: CASSPGTSGEYEQFF
abundance: -
v_gene: TRBV13
d_gene: TRBD2
j_gene: TRBJ2-1

CDR3nt: TGTGCCAGCAGCGAGACAGAGAACACTGAAGCTTTCTTT
CDR3aa: CASSETENTEAFF
abundance: few
v_gene: TRBV11-2
d_gene: -
j_gene: TRBJ1-1

CDR3nt: TGTGCCAGCAGCCCCCGGGAGCAACAAGAGACCCAGTACTTC
CDR3aa: CASSPREQQETQYF
abundance: -
v_gene: TRBV11-3
d_gene: -
j_gene: TRBJ2-5

CDR3nt: TGCGCCAGCAGCGAAGTAGACGGGTATAGCAATCAGCCCCAGCATTTT
CDR3aa: CASSEVDGYSNQPQHF
abundance: few
v_gene: TRBV4-1
d_gene: -
j_gene: TRBJ1-5

CDR3nt: TGTGCCAGCAGTGATGGAGGTGAAAAACTGTTTTTT
CDR3aa: CASSDGGEKLFF
abundance: -
v_gene: TRBV9
d_gene: -
j_gene: TRBJ1-4

CDR3nt: TGTGCCATCAGTCGGACAGGGTCGGCTTCACCCCTCCACTTT
CDR3aa: CAISRTGSASPLHF
abundance: -
v_gene: TRBV10-3
d_gene: TRBD1
j_gene: TRBJ1-6

CDR3nt: TGTGCCAGCAGCGGGACAGTGACTTCACCCCTCCACTTT
CDR3aa: CASSGTVTSPLHF
abundance: -
v_gene: TRBV9
d_gene: -
j_gene: TRBJ1-6

CDR3nt: TGTGCTAGTGGTCCCGAGGGACTCTTCAATCAGCCCCAGCATTTT
CDR3aa: CASGPEGLFNQPQHF
abundance: few
v_gene: TRBV12-5
d_gene: -
j_gene: TRBJ1-5